The 31 T cell receptor beta chains below come from one sample, sequenced in a study of blood T cell repertoires in COVID-19. Some clones are missing from TCRdb's copy, which holds only in-frame ones; the method was immunoSEQ multiplex PCR. This sample has some 250,000 clones, with approximately 91% found just once. The sample comprised PBMCs or T cells enriched from blood (not recorded which). These TCRs come from a human donor in a cohort exposed to, infected with or recovered from COVID-19 (not recorded which). The donor label of this sample is uncertain.

The genes are TRBV12-3 or TRBV12-4 and TRBJ1-4; maybe TRBD1 (6 bases). The CDR3 totals 13 residues. Trimming shortened V by 5 bases and J by 7 bases, and 11 bases separated the two germline ends. The CDR3 DNA follows: TGTGCCAGCAGTACAGGGAACATTGAAAAACTGTTTTTT. Protein product: CASSTGNIEKLFF.

The rearrangement joins TRBV5-1 to TRBJ1-2, with TRBD1 identical over 9 bases. The CDR3 has 18 amino acids. CDR1 and CDR2 from the germline V gene are SGHRS and YFSETQ. With 4 bases clipped from V and 7 bases from J, the junction kept 20 bases outside the gene matches. This CDR3 is CASSKSGTGSHTVGGYTF. The CDR3 DNA reads as TGCGCCAGCAGCAAATCCGGGACAGGGTCCCATACGGTGGGTGGCTACACCTTC.

This clone was found once. The DNA for the CDR3 is TGTGCCAGCAGCCTGGACCTAGCGGCGGGGGCCACCGGGGAGCTGTTTTTT. Translating gives CASSLDLAAGATGELFF. The chain couples TRBV5-4 to TRBJ2-2, with a weak D call TRBD2 (7 bases). V was cut by 4 bases and J by 4 bases, with 20 bases left in between. The length of the CDR3 is 17 residues. In germline, CDR1 is SGHNT, CDR2 YYREEE (reference sequence).

V and J are TRBV3-1 (or the pseudogene TRBV3-2) and TRBJ2-6; no reliable D call. The CDR3 spans 15 residues. Germline lookup yields CDR1 LGHDT and CDR2 YNNKEL (reference sequence). V was clipped by 3 bases and J by 1 base, with 7 bases between them. The CDR3 loop is CASSQAGSGANVLTF. The CDR3 bases are TGTGCCAGCAGCCAGGCCGGGTCTGGGGCCAACGTCCTGACTTTC.

The rearrangement uses TRBV5-1 and TRBJ2-1; possible D gene TRBD1, 7 bases. This CDR3 is 16 amino acids long. The V and J ends lost 0 bases and 4 bases respectively, with 14 bases between them. CDR1 SGHRS and CDR2 YFSETQ come from the germline V gene. The CDR3 DNA follows: TGCGCCAGCAGCTTGGACCAGGGGGGTCGGTACAATGAGCAGTTCTTC. Amino acid sequence: CASSLDQGGRYNEQFF.

The rearrangement joins TRBV28 to TRBJ1-5; D gene uncertain. Germline-derived CDR1 and CDR2 are MDHEN and SYDVKM. Between the trimmed V and J ends, which lost 5 bases and 2 bases, there was a span of 16 bases. The CDR3 spans 16 residues. CDR3 sequence (DNA): TGTGCCAGCAGTCCTCGGGGTCGGATGGGCAATCAGCCCCAGCATTTT. Protein: CASSPRGRMGNQPQHF.

The chain recombines TRBV11-2 with TRBJ1-5; D is unclear. The CDR3 is 14 residues long. V lost 1 base and J 2 bases, leaving 6 bases between the germline ends. Germline V lookup: CDR1 SGHAT, CDR2 FQNNGV. DNA of the CDR3: TGTGCCAGCAGCTTAGGAGGAGGCAATCAGCCCCAGCATTTT. Translating gives CASSLGGGNQPQHF.

With respect to this clone: Other nucleotide sequences in the sample specify the same CDR3. V gene TRBV7-3 combines with J gene TRBJ1-1; a possible D gene is TRBD1 (5 bases). V was pared by 2 bases and J by 1 base, with 8 bases between. Germline CDR1 reads SGHTA; CDR2 reads FQGTGA. This CDR3 has 14 residues. In DNA form, the CDR3 reads TGTGCCAGCAGCTTACAGGGTGGGAACACTGAAGCTTTCTTT. This codes for CASSLQGGNTEAFF. Filled out from reference TRBV7-3 and TRBJ1-1, the complete variable domain reads GAGVSQTPSNKVTEKGKYVELRCDPISGHTALYWYRQSLGQGPEFLIYFQGTGAADDSGLPNDRFFAVRPEGSVSTLKIQRTERGDSAVYLCASSLQGGNTEAFFGQGTRLTVV.

This chain uses TRBV18 with TRBJ2-7; no definite D call. V lost 2 bases and J 3 bases, leaving 11 bases between the germline ends. Germline CDR1 and CDR2: KGHSH and LQKENI. The CDR3 has 14 amino acids. The CDR3 loop is CASSPTLTNYEQYF. CDR3 DNA: TGTGCCAGCTCACCAACGCTGACAAACTACGAGCAGTACTTC.

The gene calls are TRBV25-1 and TRBJ2-3, with 7 nucleotides matching TRBD2. Germline V gene sequence: CDR1 MGHDK, CDR2 SYGVNS. Losses at the gene ends were 2 bases for V and 3 bases for J; bases not matched to a gene: 5. This CDR3 region has 15 residues. The CDR3 nucleotides are TGTGCCAGCAGTGAAGCCGCGGGGGTAACAGATACGCAGTATTTT. It codes for CASSEAAGVTDTQYF. The full variable domain, its missing parts supplied by reference TRBV25-1 and TRBJ2-3, is EADIYQTPRYLVIGTGKKITLECSQTMGHDKMYWYQQDPGMELHLIHYSYGVNSTEKGDLSSESTVSRIRTEHFPLTLESARPSHTSQYLCASSEAAGVTDTQYFGPGTRLTVL.

This clone has more than one count but fewer than ten. The chain links TRBV5-4 to TRBJ1-2; D perhaps matches TRBD1 (5 bases). Germline V gene data show CDR1 as SGHNT and CDR2 as YYREEE (reference sequence). The V gene lost 5 bases and the J gene lost 8 bases, with 16 bases spanning the gap. CDR3 length: 13 amino acids. The CDR3 region has the DNA TGTGCCAGCAGTCGGGACTTCTTCTCCGGCTACACCTTC. Translated: CASSRDFFSGYTF.

The chain links TRBV5-8 to TRBJ2-1, with a weak D call TRBD2 (6 bases). Germline CDR1 SGHTS, CDR2 YDEGEE. Trimming pared 1 base from V and 8 bases from J, leaving 13 bases between. The CDR3 is 14 residues long. CDR3 sequence (DNA): TGTGCCAGCAGCTTGTATGCCGGGGGACATGAGCAGTTCTTC. Translated: CASSLYAGGHEQFF.

The chain employs TRBV6-5 and TRBJ1-1; D perhaps matches TRBD1 (6 bases). With 2 bases removed from V and 7 bases from J, the gap between germline ends came to 14 bases. This CDR3 region has 14 residues. Germline CDR1 and CDR2: MNHEY and SVGAGI. The CDR3 sequence is CASSYNRVRDEAFF. The CDR3 DNA reads TGTGCCAGCAGTTACAACAGGGTACGGGATGAAGCTTTCTTT.

The chain links TRBV11-3 to TRBJ2-2; a possible D gene is TRBD1 (6 bases). V lost 5 bases to trimming and J lost 6 bases, with 16 bases between them. Germline V gene lookup returns CDR1 SGHNT and CDR2 YENEEA. CDR3 length: 15 residues. CDR3 in amino acids: CASSAQGGSSGELFF. The CDR3 DNA is TGTGCCAGCAGCGCACAGGGTGGGTCATCCGGGGAGCTGTTTTTT. Using reference TRBV11-3 and TRBJ2-2 for the parts outside the CDR3, the full variable domain is EAGVVQSPRYKIIEKKQPVAFWCNPISGHNTLYWYLQNLGQGPELLIRYENEEAVDDSQLPKDRFSAERLKGVDSTLKIQPAELGDSAVYLCASSAQGGSSGELFFGEGSRLTVL.

The chain combines TRBV24-1 with TRBJ2-5; the D is unclear. This CDR3 spans 14 amino acids. Germline CDR1 and CDR2: KGHDR and SFDVKD. With 0 bases removed from V and 5 bases from J, the gap between germline ends came to 9 bases. The CDR3 coding sequence is TGTGCCACCAGTGATTTGACGGAGTCGGAGACCCAGTACTTC. Amino acid sequence: CATSDLTESETQYF.

The chain employs TRBV9 and TRBJ2-2, with unresolved D. Trimming left V 2 bases short and J 3 bases short, with 8 bases between. Germline V gives CDR1 SGDLS, CDR2 YYNGEE. The CDR3 extends over 14 amino acids. CDR3 residues: CASSVAGDTGELFF. Written as DNA, the CDR3 is TGTGCCAGCAGCGTCGCAGGCGACACCGGGGAGCTGTTTTTT.

The chain combines TRBV12-3 or TRBV12-4 with TRBJ1-6; D is undetermined. Trimming pared 11 bases from V and 7 bases from J, leaving 15 bases between. The CDR3 covers 13 residues. The CDR3 here is CAVTARWNSPLHF. For the CDR3, the DNA is TGTGCCGTTACAGCCCGATGGAATTCACCCCTCCACTTT.

The chain joins TRBV28 to TRBJ1-2; a possible D gene is TRBD1 (6 bases). CDR3 length: 13 residues. CDR1 is MDHEN, CDR2 SYDVKM, per germline. V lost 6 bases to trimming and J lost 2 bases, with 10 bases between them. DNA for the CDR3: TGTGCCAGCAGACCAACAGGGAACTATGGCTACACCTTC. Its translation: CASRPTGNYGYTF.

This chain uses TRBV11-3 with TRBJ1-1; D possibly corresponds to TRBD1 (5 bases). Deletions cut 2 bases from V and 3 bases from J, with 7 bases between. This CDR3 contains 13 residues. The germline gives CDR1 SGHNT, CDR2 YENEEA. CDR3 DNA: TGTGCCAGCAGCTTAAACAGGTACACTGAAGCTTTCTTT. It yields the protein CASSLNRYTEAFF. The whole variable domain, remainder taken from reference TRBV11-3 and TRBJ1-1, is EAGVVQSPRYKIIEKKQPVAFWCNPISGHNTLYWYLQNLGQGPELLIRYENEEAVDDSQLPKDRFSAERLKGVDSTLKIQPAELGDSAVYLCASSLNRYTEAFFGQGTRLTVV.

V and J are TRBV4-3 and TRBJ2-5, with D perhaps TRBD1 (5 bases). This CDR3 comprises 13 residues. Trimming took off 4 bases at V and 5 bases at J, with 11 bases between the two ends. Germline V lookup: CDR1 LGHNA, CDR2 YSLEER. In DNA, the CDR3 is TGCGCCAGCAGCCCCCCTGGGGCCGAGACCCAGTACTTC. This codes for CASSPPGAETQYF.

This clone was picked up one time. The genes are TRBV10-3 and TRBJ1-6; 10 positions agree with TRBD1. From germline, CDR1 is ENHRY and CDR2 SYGVKD. CDR3 length: 12 residues. V was pared by 8 bases and J by 8 bases, with 0 bases of the junction left unmatched. The CDR3 here is CAIGQGDSPLHF. In DNA form, the CDR3 reads TGTGCCATCGGACAGGGGGATTCACCCCTCCACTTT.

V is TRBV6-5 and J is TRBJ1-1; 8 bases are shared with TRBD1. V was clipped by 0 bases and J by 6 bases; unmatched bases: 6. The CDR3 has 15 amino acids. Germline V CDR1 and CDR2: MNHEY, SVGAGI. CDR3 DNA: TGTGCCAGCAGTTACTCCAGGACAGGGCTGGCTGAAGCTTTCTTT. It encodes CASSYSRTGLAEAFF.

The V call is TRBV6-5, the J call TRBJ2-1, with 7 positions matching TRBD1. The V segment lost 11 bases and the J segment 4 bases; nucleotides outside the gene matches: 8. This CDR3 comprises 13 residues. CDR1 is MNHEY, CDR2 SVGAGI, per germline. CDR3 nucleotide sequence: TGTGCCGTTCAAGGGGGCGCTTACAATGAGCAGTTCTTC. It yields the protein CAVQGGAYNEQFF.

This chain joins TRBV19 and TRBJ2-3; possibly TRBD2 for D (6 bases). This CDR3 region has 15 residues. Trimming cost V 4 bases and J 2 bases, with 13 bases left between them. Germline CDR1 LNHDA, CDR2 SQIVND (reference sequence). The CDR3 DNA reads as TGTGCCAGTAGTACCATAGCGGACGACACAGATACGCAGTATTTT. This encodes CASSTIADDTDTQYF.

This rearrangement joins TRBV5-5 to TRBJ2-7; D uncertain. Trimming took 5 bases from V and 2 from J, leaving 11 bases between them. Germline V gives CDR1 SGHKS, CDR2 YYEKEE (reference sequence). The CDR3 covers 13 residues. The CDR3 nucleotides read TGTGCCAGCAGTCGGTCCCCGACCTACGAGCAGTACTTC. Translated, it gives CASSRSPTYEQYF.

This clone was counted only a few times. This chain uses TRBV19 with TRBJ2-1; 10 positions agree with TRBD1. This CDR3 region has 16 residues. CDR1 and CDR2 from the germline V gene are LNHDA and SQIVND (reference sequence). V shed 5 bases, J shed 6 bases, and the junction held 10 bases outside the gene matches. In DNA form, the CDR3 reads TGTGCCAGTAGTCCGCCGACAGGGGGCGACGTCAATGAGCAGTTCTTC. Protein: CASSPPTGGDVNEQFF.

V usage is TRBV4-2 and J usage is TRBJ1-1, with 10 bases identical to TRBD1. Germline trimming cut 3 bases from V and 6 bases from J; bases unmatched to any gene: 19. The CDR3 has 19 residues. CDR1 LGHNA and CDR2 YNFKEQ come from the germline V gene. The CDR3 DNA is TGTGCCAGCAGCCAGCCTGTACTAGACAGGGGGCGTACGATAGCTGAAGCTTTCTTT. Protein sequence: CASSQPVLDRGRTIAEAFF.

CDR3 sequence: CASSLTSRENTGELFF. The CDR3 nucleotides are TGTGCCAGCAGCTTAACAAGTCGGGAAAACACCGGGGAGCTGTTTTTT. This sequence joins TRBV7-3 and TRBJ2-2, with D perhaps matching TRBD2 (5 bases). This CDR3 has 16 residues. Germline-derived CDR1 and CDR2 are SGHTA and FQGTGA. The ends were cut back, 0 bases at V and 2 bases at J, with 10 bases in the middle.

A single count supports this clone. This chain uses TRBV11-3 with TRBJ1-1, with D uncertain. Germline CDR1 is SGHNT and CDR2 is YENEEA. CDR3 length equals 13 residues. The V end was cut by 1 base, the J end by 0 bases, with 3 bases between. CDR3 loop: CASSLVMNTEAFF. CDR3 in DNA: TGTGCCAGCAGCTTAGTCATGAACACTGAAGCTTTCTTT.

CDR3 nucleotides: TGTGCCAGCATCCCCGGGGGCACAGATACGCAGTATTTT. It translates to CASIPGGTDTQYF. This chain links TRBV7-9 with TRBJ2-3; D is possibly TRBD2 (5 bases). CDR1 is SEHNR, CDR2 FQNEAQ, per germline (reference sequence). CDR3 size: 13 residues. V shed 7 bases and J shed 1 base, with 9 bases lying between them.

This clone is a singleton in its sample. The chain joins TRBV18 to TRBJ1-4, with 8 bases aligning to TRBD1. The CDR3 covers 17 residues. V lost 2 bases and J lost 4; bases outside the gene matches: 9. CDR1 KGHSH and CDR2 LQKENI come from the germline V gene. CDR3 coding DNA: TGTGCCAGCTCACCATTTTCACAGGGGGGAAATAATGAAAAACTGTTTTTT. Protein sequence: CASSPFSQGGNNEKLFF.